This TCR beta chain was found in a study of shared clonotypes between healthy human individuals. Germline V gene sequence: CDR1 SGDLS, CDR2 YYNGEE. There are 15 residues in the CDR3. The junction had 2 bases not matched to a gene; V was cut back by 3 bases and J by 0 bases. The table came from immunoSEQ multiplex PCR; TCRdb's copy has only in-frame clones and leaves some out. The data show a few hundred thousand clones, around 86% seen once. The receptor's source is a man between 18 and 35 years old in good health. Source material: memory CD8+ T cells sorted from blood. The subset: CD45RO+ cells pooled with CCR7-negative TemRA cells. The rearrangement joins TRBV9 to TRBJ2-2; TRBD1 matches 7 bases. The CDR3 DNA reads as TGTGCCAGCAGCGAGGGGGCGGCGAACACCGGGGAGCTGTTTTTT. Translated, it gives CASSEGAANTGELFF.